Included here is one T cell receptor beta chain sequence, with context. Germline CDR1 and CDR2: MDHEN and SYDVKM. The V and J ends lost 8 bases and 2 bases respectively, with 16 bases between them. There are 15 residues in the CDR3. The entry originates in a study of blood T cell repertoires in COVID-19. Self-reported history from a screening survey and questionnaire set each donor's cohort. Sequencing was performed with immunoSEQ multiplex PCR; in TCRdb, only in-frame clones are kept and a portion is missing. The sample consists of 200,000 to 300,000 clones, under 90% of them appearing once. The chain uses TRBV28 and TRBJ1-5; perhaps TRBD1 as D (6 bases). Material for sequencing was PBMCs or T cells enriched from blood (not recorded which). The clonotype originates from a middle-aged woman who had been exposed to COVID-19. CDR3 loop: CASAGGGEGNQPQHF. In DNA form, the CDR3 reads TGTGCCAGCGCCGGGGGGGGCGAGGGCAATCAGCCCCAGCATTTT.